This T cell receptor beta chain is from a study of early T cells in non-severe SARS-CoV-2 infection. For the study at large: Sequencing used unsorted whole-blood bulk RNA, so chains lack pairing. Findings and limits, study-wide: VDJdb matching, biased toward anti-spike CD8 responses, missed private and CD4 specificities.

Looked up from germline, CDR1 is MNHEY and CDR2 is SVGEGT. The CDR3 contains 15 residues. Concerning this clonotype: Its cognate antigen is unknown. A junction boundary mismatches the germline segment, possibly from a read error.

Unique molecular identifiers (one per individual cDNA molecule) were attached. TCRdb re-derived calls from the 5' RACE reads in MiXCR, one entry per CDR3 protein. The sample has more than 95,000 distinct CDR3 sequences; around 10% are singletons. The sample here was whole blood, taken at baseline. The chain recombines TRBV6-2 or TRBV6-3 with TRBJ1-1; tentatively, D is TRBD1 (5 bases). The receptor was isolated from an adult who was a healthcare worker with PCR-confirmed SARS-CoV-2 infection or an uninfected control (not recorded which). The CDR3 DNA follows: TGTGCCAGCAGTCACGAGTTCCGGGGGGGGACTGAAGTTTTCTTT. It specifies CASSHEFRGGTEVFF.